One sample yielded the 32 T cell receptor beta chains listed below, sequenced in a study of identical twins. TCRdb processed the 5' RACE reads anew with MiXCR; each CDR3 protein has one entry. The data hold roughly 280,000 distinct CDR3 sequences, with nearly 9.5% observed a single time. This sample also appeared in a second study, on yellow fever vaccine responses in identical twins.

Input material: CD8+ T cells sorted from blood. The receptors here all came from a woman between 18 and 29 years old in good health.

V and J are TRBV7-9 and TRBJ2-1; D gene unclear. CDR1 is SEHNR, CDR2 FQNEAQ, per germline (reference sequence). This CDR3 is built from 15 residues. V lost 0 bases, J lost 2 bases, and 8 bases lay in between. CDR3 coding DNA: TGTGCCAGCAGCTTAGCGGGCTTGACCTACAATGAGCAGTTCTTC. Translating gives CASSLAGLTYNEQFF.

The chain has TRBV27 and TRBJ2-5, with a possible D match to TRBD2 (6 bases). CDR1 is MNHEY and CDR2 is SMNVEV in the germline V gene (reference sequence). Trimming cost V 5 bases and J 5 bases, with 15 bases left between them. CDR3 length: 14 residues. CDR3 region: CASSPRAGRETQYF. CDR3 DNA: TGTGCCAGCAGTCCCAGAGCGGGTAGGGAGACCCAGTACTTC.

This clonotype was found a few times. The chain combines TRBV6-1 with TRBJ1-2, with TRBD1 as a possible D gene (5 bases). The ends were cut back, 7 bases at V and 4 bases at J, with 19 bases in the middle. Germline V gives CDR1 MNHNS, CDR2 SASEGT. This CDR3 comprises 15 residues. Here the CDR3 DNA reads TGTGCCAGCACCAGTTTAAAGGAGGGGCCCTATGGCTACACCTTC. This translates into CASTSLKEGPYGYTF.

In its sample, this clonotype was seen many times. V gene TRBV5-1 combines with J gene TRBJ2-7, with D perhaps TRBD2 (5 bases). V shed 1 base and J shed 6 bases, with 8 bases lying between them. This CDR3 has 12 amino acids. CDR1 is SGHRS and CDR2 is YFSETQ in the germline V gene. For the CDR3, the DNA is TGCGCCAGCAGCTTGCGAGGGTTCGAGCAGTACTTC. It is translated as CASSLRGFEQYF.

A few counts support this clonotype. V gene TRBV15 combines with J gene TRBJ2-1; no definite D call. The germline CDR1 and CDR2 sequences are LNHNV and YYDKDF (reference sequence). The CDR3 loop spans 15 amino acids. V shed 1 base and J shed 11 bases, with 18 bases lying between them. The CDR3 nucleotides are TGTGCCACCAGCAGAGCCCGGAGCAGATTTTCACAGCAGTTCTTC. Its protein is CATSRARSRFSQQFF.

V and J are TRBV19 and TRBJ2-1; D remains unclear. Germline V lookup: CDR1 LNHDA, CDR2 SQIVND (reference sequence). Trimming removed 3 bases at V and 2 bases at J, with 5 bases between. This CDR3 is built from 13 residues. The CDR3, as DNA: TGTGCCAGTAGTATGTCCACCTACAATGAGCAGTTCTTC. Translating it yields CASSMSTYNEQFF.

In this sample, this clonotype turned up many times. J is TRBJ2-3 and V is TRBV29-1; the match to TRBD2 covers 13 bases. The CDR3 covers 14 residues. Germline CDR1 reads SQVTM; CDR2 reads ANQGSEA. J lost 5 bases, V lost 3 bases, and 2 bases had no gene match. CDR3 in DNA: TGCAGCGTTGAGGGACTAGCGGGGAAAGATACGCAGTATTTT. Amino acid sequence: CSVEGLAGKDTQYF.

This clonotype came up a few times. J is TRBJ2-7 and V is TRBV7-8, with D tentatively TRBD1 (5 bases). CDR1 SGHVS and CDR2 FQNEAQ come from the germline V gene. Trimming removed 3 bases from V and 3 bases from J, with 9 bases in between. The CDR3 extends over 13 amino acids. This chain's CDR3 is CASSFRQFYEQYF. In DNA form, the CDR3 reads TGTGCCAGCAGCTTTAGACAGTTCTACGAGCAGTACTTC.

The chain uses TRBV19 and TRBJ1-1, with D perhaps matching TRBD1 (5 bases). CDR1 is LNHDA and CDR2 is SQIVND in the germline V gene (reference sequence). The CDR3 totals 13 residues. Trimming pared 7 bases from V and 4 bases from J, leaving 13 bases between. CDR3 residues: CASTGGIGTEAFF. DNA for the CDR3: TGTGCCAGTACCGGGGGTATCGGCACTGAAGCTTTCTTT. Supplemented by reference TRBV19 and TRBJ1-1, the full variable domain reads DGGITQSPKYLFRKEGQNVTLSCEQNLNHDAMYWYRQDPGQGLRLIYYSQIVNDFQKGDIAEGYSVSREKKESFPLTVTSAQKNPTAFYLCASTGGIGTEAFFGQGTRLTVV.

Many counts were recorded for this clonotype. The chain is built from TRBV5-4 and TRBJ2-1; D perhaps matches TRBD2 (6 bases). The germline CDR1 and CDR2 sequences are SGHNT and YYREEE (reference sequence). The ends were cut back, 0 bases at V and 6 bases at J, with 13 bases in the middle. There are 15 residues in the CDR3. The CDR3 DNA follows: TGTGCCAGCAGCTTGGGTCGCCAGGGAGGCAATGAGCAGTTCTTC. Amino acids: CASSLGRQGGNEQFF.

In this sample, this clonotype turned up many times. The J gene is TRBJ2-7, the V gene TRBV15, with D possibly matching TRBD2 (5 bases). This CDR3 spans 13 amino acids. The V and J ends lost 6 bases and 2 bases respectively, with 11 bases between them. Germline-derived CDR1 and CDR2 are LNHNV and YYDKDF (reference sequence). Here the CDR3 DNA reads TGTGCCACCAGGTCCGGGGAAACCTACGAGCAGTACTTC. This encodes CATRSGETYEQYF.

This clonotype was seen only a few times. The rearrangement joins TRBV5-6 to TRBJ2-7, with a possible D match to TRBD1 (6 bases). Germline CDR1 and CDR2: SGHDT and YYEEEE. The CDR3 runs to 15 residues. The ends were cut back, 0 bases at V and 2 bases at J, with 12 bases in the middle. The CDR3 loop reads CASSLDRVIAYEQYF. CDR3 nucleotides: TGTGCCAGCAGCTTGGACAGGGTCATAGCCTACGAGCAGTACTTC.

This clonotype has more than one count but fewer than ten. The V call is TRBV7-9, the J call TRBJ2-5; the match to TRBD2 covers 14 bases. The junction had 1 base not matched to a gene; V was cut back by 4 bases and J by 3 bases. The CDR3 contains 15 residues. The germline CDR1 and CDR2 sequences are SEHNR and FQNEAQ (reference sequence). The DNA of the CDR3 is TGTGCCAGCAGCTCGGGACTAGCGGGAGAAGAGACCCAGTACTTC. It is translated as CASSSGLAGEETQYF.

Ten or more counts support this clonotype. This chain uses TRBV12-3 or TRBV12-4 with TRBJ2-7; D is uncertain. This CDR3 spans 12 amino acids. Trimming shortened V by 5 bases and J by 6 bases, and 11 bases separated the two germline ends. The CDR3 region has the DNA TGTGCCAGCAGTCTAGACAATGGCGAGCAGTACTTC. This gives the protein CASSLDNGEQYF.

This sequence joins TRBV30 and TRBJ2-7; 7 bases fit TRBD1. The CDR3 runs 14 residues. Germline V gene sequence: CDR1 GTSNPN, CDR2 SVGIG (reference sequence). Trimming at V came to 8 bases and at J to 2 bases, leaving 12 bases not matched to a gene. The chain's CDR3 is CARTGTANPYEQYF. CDR3 in DNA: TGTGCCAGAACCGGGACAGCGAACCCCTACGAGCAGTACTTC.

The chain joins TRBV5-4 to TRBJ1-4; D is unresolved. The CDR3 has 15 amino acids. Per the germline V gene, CDR1 is SGHNT and CDR2 is YYREEE (reference sequence). V was clipped by 2 bases and J by 8 bases, with 16 bases between them. Here the CDR3 reads CASSFADVDGEKLFF. The DNA of the CDR3 is TGTGCCAGCAGCTTTGCAGATGTAGACGGAGAAAAACTGTTTTTT.

This clonotype appeared many times. The chain uses TRBV12-3 or TRBV12-4 and TRBJ2-3; D gene uncertain. Trimming left V 6 bases short and J 4 bases short, with 11 bases between. The CDR3 spans 13 residues. CDR3 loop: CASSRNWADTQYF. DNA for the CDR3: TGTGCCAGCAGCCGCAACTGGGCAGATACGCAGTATTTT.

This clonotype was recorded many times. The rearrangement links TRBV5-1 to TRBJ2-3; maybe TRBD1 (6 bases). The CDR3 loop spans 14 amino acids. Germline CDR1 SGHRS, CDR2 YFSETQ. V dropped 7 bases and J dropped 3 bases, with 15 bases sitting between them. CDR3 DNA: TGCGCCAGCGGATGGGAAGACAGGACAGATACGCAGTATTTT. Translation: CASGWEDRTDTQYF.

This clonotype was seen a few times. The V gene is TRBV20-1, the J gene TRBJ2-5; 8 bases map to TRBD1. CDR1 DFQATT and CDR2 SNEGSKA come from the germline V gene (reference sequence). V gave up 5 bases and J gave up 2 bases; unmatched junction bases: 4. The CDR3 is 13 residues long. CDR3 coding DNA: TGCAGTGCTGAAGACAGGGGACAAGAGACCCAGTACTTC. Translation gives CSAEDRGQETQYF.

This clonotype was picked up a small number of times. The rearrangement joins TRBV28 to TRBJ2-7, with D perhaps matching TRBD1 or TRBD2 (5 bases each). This CDR3 has 14 residues. V was pared by 2 bases and J by 6 bases, with 14 bases between. The germline V gene has CDR1 MDHEN and CDR2 SYDVKM. The CDR3 region has the DNA TGTGCCAGCAGTTTAACCCTGGGACCCCTCGAGCAGTACTTC. Translating it yields CASSLTLGPLEQYF.

V is TRBV29-1 and J is TRBJ2-1; no clear D. Germline V gene lookup returns CDR1 SQVTM and CDR2 ANQGSEA. The V end was cut by 5 bases, the J end by 5 bases, with 10 bases between. The CDR3 loop spans 12 amino acids. The CDR3 DNA sequence: TGCAGCGTTCAACCTCCCGACAATGAGCAGTTCTTC. The encoded protein is CSVQPPDNEQFF.

This chain connects TRBV30 to TRBJ2-7; perhaps TRBD2 as D (6 bases). Deletions cut 0 bases from V and 3 bases from J, with 9 bases between. The germline V gene encodes CDR1 GTSNPN and CDR2 SVGIG (reference sequence). The CDR3 is 13 amino acids. The CDR3 DNA reads TGTGCCTGGAGTGTAAGTAGCGGCTACGAGCAGTACTTC. Its protein is CAWSVSSGYEQYF. The whole variable domain, filled in from reference TRBV30 and TRBJ2-7, reads SQTIHQWPATLVQPVGSPLSLECTVEGTSNPNLYWYRQAAGRGLQLLFYSVGIGQISSEVPQNLSASRPQDRQFILSSKKLLLSDSGFYLCAWSVSSGYEQYFGPGTRLTVT.

The chain carries TRBV4-1 and TRBJ2-5; TRBD2 might be the D (5 bases). The CDR3 has 16 amino acids. The V gene's germline CDR1 is MGHRA and CDR2 YSYEKL. V was pared by 4 bases and J by 1 base, with 16 bases between. CDR3 coding DNA: TGCGCCAGCAGCCGAAGTACGGGGAAGACCCAAGAGACCCAGTACTTC. It codes for CASSRSTGKTQETQYF.

This clonotype was picked up many times. This chain uses TRBV6-4 with TRBJ2-2; 11 bases fit TRBD1. This CDR3 comprises 16 residues. V lost 2 bases, J lost 6 bases, and 5 bases stayed unmatched. From germline, CDR1 is MRHNA and CDR2 SNTAGT. The CDR3 spells CASSDQPGQGAGELFF. The CDR3 DNA follows: TGTGCCAGCAGTGACCAACCGGGACAGGGGGCCGGGGAGCTGTTTTTT.

The rearrangement links TRBV20-1 to TRBJ2-1; D possibly corresponds to TRBD2 (5 bases). This CDR3 has 12 residues. The V end was cut by 0 bases, the J end by 9 bases, with 9 bases between. Per germline, CDR1 DFQATT and CDR2 SNEGSKA (reference sequence). The DNA for the CDR3 is TGCAGTGCTAGAGATGAGGGAAGTGAGCAGTTCTTC. Residues: CSARDEGSEQFF.

Many counts were recorded for this clonotype. The V call is TRBV20-1, the J call TRBJ1-2; TRBD1 is a possible D gene (6 bases). The V gene's germline CDR1 is DFQATT and CDR2 SNEGSKA (reference sequence). V was shortened by 0 bases and J by 4 bases, with 15 bases between the two germline ends. There are 15 residues in the CDR3. CDR3 bases: TGCAGTGCTAGAGATAAGGGGCAGGGGTCCTATGGCTACACCTTC. Protein: CSARDKGQGSYGYTF.

This clonotype was recorded many times. The chain recombines TRBV29-1 with TRBJ2-1, with 12 bases aligning to TRBD2. The V gene's germline CDR1 is SQVTM and CDR2 ANQGSEA. The CDR3 runs 16 residues. V lost 5 bases to trimming and J lost 8 bases; unmatched junction nucleotides: 13. Here the CDR3 reads CSVPFASGREYDEQFF. The CDR3 coding sequence is TGCAGCGTTCCCTTCGCTAGCGGGAGGGAGTACGATGAGCAGTTCTTC.

This clonotype was recorded many times. The chain uses TRBV12-3 or TRBV12-4 and TRBJ2-3, with 10 bases lining up with TRBD1. This CDR3 region has 14 residues. V was clipped by 4 bases and J by 4 bases; unmatched bases: 2. The CDR3 sequence is CASSSTGGSDTQYF. As DNA, the CDR3 is TGTGCCAGCAGTTCGACAGGGGGCTCAGATACGCAGTATTTT.

This clonotype showed up just a few times. This chain connects TRBV28 to TRBJ2-7; 7 positions match TRBD2. V lost 8 bases to trimming and J lost 5 bases; unmatched junction nucleotides: 12. The CDR3 has 14 residues. From germline, CDR1 is MDHEN and CDR2 SYDVKM. CDR3 region: CASARGLVSDEQYF. Here the CDR3 DNA reads TGTGCCAGCGCCCGAGGACTAGTTTCCGACGAGCAGTACTTC. Full variable domain (remainder filled in from reference TRBV28 and TRBJ2-7): DVKVTQSSRYLVKRTGEKVFLECVQDMDHENMFWYRQDPGLGLRLIYFSYDVKMKEKGDIPEGYSVSREKKERFSLILESASTNQTSMYLCASARGLVSDEQYFGPGTRLTVT.

In this sample, this clonotype turned up a few times. V and J are TRBV7-8 and TRBJ1-1, with 7 bases that match TRBD1. After removal of 5 bases from V and 4 bases from J, the junction contained 13 bases not matched to a gene. The germline CDR1 and CDR2 sequences are SGHVS and FQNEAQ. There are 16 residues in the CDR3. The CDR3 coding sequence is TGTGCCAGCAGCCGTGGAGAGACAGGGTGGTCCACTGAAGCTTTCTTT. Protein: CASSRGETGWSTEAFF.

The V and J genes are TRBV6-4 and TRBJ2-5; TRBD1 matches 9 bases. The trim removed 3 bases at V and 3 bases at J, leaving 8 bases unmatched. Per germline, CDR1 MRHNA and CDR2 SNTAGT. The CDR3 is made up of 16 amino acids. The CDR3 DNA sequence: TGTGCCAGCAGTGAATTAGGCGGACAGGGGAAAGAGACCCAGTACTTC. Its translation is CASSELGGQGKETQYF.

The chain couples TRBV20-1 to TRBJ1-5; no clear D gene. V lost 4 bases and J 2 bases, leaving 15 bases between the germline ends. The V gene's germline CDR1 is DFQATT and CDR2 SNEGSKA (reference sequence). This CDR3 region has 15 residues. CDR3 bases: TGCAGTGCTACTACGACGACGGAGCGCAATCAGCCCCAGCATTTT. It is translated as CSATTTTERNQPQHF.